These 30 T cell receptor beta chains came from one sample sequenced in a study of T cell clones after liver transplantation. The table came from immunoSEQ multiplex PCR; TCRdb's copy has only in-frame clones and leaves some out. The sample yields roughly 55,000 clones, about 88% seen once. The specimen was CD4+ T cells from blood, collected before liver transplant. The receptors come from a human donor who received a liver transplant.

In this sample, this clone turned up once. V usage is TRBV6-5 and J usage is TRBJ1-1; D gene unclear. Trimming took 2 bases from V and 1 from J, leaving 5 bases between them. CDR3 length: 13 residues. Germline V lookup: CDR1 MNHEY, CDR2 SVGAGI. The CDR3 loop is CASSYTRNTEAFF. CDR3 nucleotides: TGTGCCAGCAGTTACACCAGGAACACTGAAGCTTTCTTT.

This clone was seen a single time. The rearrangement links TRBV9 to TRBJ2-3; D unclear. The V and J ends lost 1 base and 2 bases respectively, with 8 bases between them. Germline CDR1 and CDR2: SGDLS and YYNGEE. The CDR3 has 14 amino acids. In nucleotides, the CDR3 is TGTGCCAGCAGCGTAAGGGCAGCCACAGATACGCAGTATTTT. It codes for CASSVRAATDTQYF. The full variable domain, completed using reference TRBV9 and TRBJ2-3, is DSGVTQTPKHLITATGQRVTLRCSPRSGDLSVYWYQQSLDQGLQFLIQYYNGEERAKGNILERFSAQQFPDLHSELNLSSLELGDSALYFCASSVRAATDTQYFGPGTRLTVL.

This chain uses TRBV19 with TRBJ2-3; no reliable D call. CDR1 and CDR2 (germline): LNHDA, SQIVND (reference sequence). The CDR3 runs 14 residues. V lost 6 bases to trimming and J lost 5 bases, with 15 bases between them. The DNA of the CDR3 is TGTGCCAGTAGGACTGCAAGTTCTATAGATACGCAGTATTTT. Translation: CASRTASSIDTQYF.

The chain links TRBV7-9 to TRBJ1-1, with 7 bases identical to TRBD1. This CDR3 spans 13 amino acids. After removal of 9 bases from V and 4 bases from J, the junction contained 8 bases not matched to a gene. Germline loops: CDR1 SEHNR, CDR2 FQNEAQ (reference sequence). CDR3 DNA: TGTGCCAGTACCGAGGGGGCTGGCACTGAAGCTTTCTTT. This sequence encodes CASTEGAGTEAFF.

The chain joins TRBV19 to TRBJ1-5; the D gene is possibly TRBD1 (5 bases). Deletions cut 6 bases from V and 3 bases from J, with 15 bases between. Germline V gene sequence: CDR1 LNHDA, CDR2 SQIVND (reference sequence). The CDR3 consists of 15 residues. Written as DNA, the CDR3 is TGTGCCAGTAGCCACGGTACAGGCGTCAATCAGCCCCAGCATTTT. It is translated as CASSHGTGVNQPQHF.

The chain is built from TRBV9 and TRBJ2-3; the match to TRBD2 covers 12 bases. Trimming at V came to 2 bases and at J to 6 bases, leaving 4 bases not matched to a gene. The germline CDR1 and CDR2 sequences are SGDLS and YYNGEE. CDR3 size: 15 residues. CDR3 protein: CASSVTSGRFDTQYF. CDR3 DNA: TGTGCCAGCAGCGTTACTAGCGGGAGGTTCGATACGCAGTATTTT.

For the CDR3, the DNA is TGTGCCAGTAGTAACGGCATCCGGGGGAATGAGCAGTTCTTC. Protein: CASSNGIRGNEQFF. The V call is TRBV19, the J call TRBJ2-1; D possibly corresponds to TRBD2 (6 bases). The germline V gene encodes CDR1 LNHDA and CDR2 SQIVND (reference sequence). V dropped 4 bases and J dropped 7 bases, with 14 bases sitting between them. The CDR3 has 14 amino acids.

The chain links TRBV19 to TRBJ2-7; TRBD2 aligns across 8 bases. CDR3 length: 13 amino acids. The germline V gene encodes CDR1 LNHDA and CDR2 SQIVND (reference sequence). The trim removed 7 bases at V and 4 bases at J, leaving 6 bases unmatched. CDR3 in DNA: TGTGCCAGTAAGGATAGCGGGAAGTACGAGCAGTACTTC. Its translation is CASKDSGKYEQYF. Full variable domain (missing parts from reference TRBV19 and TRBJ2-7): DGGITQSPKYLFRKEGQNVTLSCEQNLNHDAMYWYRQDPGQGLRLIYYSQIVNDFQKGDIAEGYSVSREKKESFPLTVTSAQKNPTAFYLCASKDSGKYEQYFGPGTRLTVT.

The chain joins TRBV4-3 to TRBJ1-5; perhaps TRBD1 as D (6 bases). Germline V gene data show CDR1 as LGHNA and CDR2 as YSLEER. The CDR3 has 13 amino acids. V was trimmed by 0 bases and J by 7 bases, leaving 7 bases between them. CDR3 protein: CASSQEQGQPQHF. The CDR3, as DNA: TGCGCCAGCAGCCAAGAACAGGGACAGCCCCAGCATTTT.

The chain links TRBV4-2 to TRBJ1-5; D call uncertain. The CDR3 runs to 15 residues. Trimming pared 0 bases from V and 5 bases from J, leaving 11 bases between. Germline CDR1 and CDR2: LGHNA and YNFKEQ. CDR3 amino acids: CASSQDGGGYQPQHF. CDR3 in DNA: TGTGCCAGCAGCCAAGATGGAGGAGGCTATCAGCCCCAGCATTTT.

V is TRBV18 and J is TRBJ1-5; D is possibly TRBD1 (5 bases). The CDR3 consists of 16 residues. The V gene's germline CDR1 is KGHSH and CDR2 LQKENI. V was pared by 2 bases and J by 0 bases, with 11 bases between. The CDR3 here is CASSPLGDVSNQPQHF. CDR3 nucleotides: TGTGCCAGCTCACCATTGGGGGACGTTAGCAATCAGCCCCAGCATTTT.

The chain joins TRBV28 to TRBJ2-7; maybe TRBD1 (5 bases). The germline V gene has CDR1 MDHEN and CDR2 SYDVKM. The CDR3 covers 12 residues. With 9 bases removed from V and 3 bases from J, the gap between germline ends came to 12 bases. CDR3 in DNA: TGTGCCAGTCGGAGTCAGGGCTACGAGCAGTACTTC. Amino acids: CASRSQGYEQYF. Together with reference TRBV28 and TRBJ2-7, the CDR3 gives the full variable domain: DVKVTQSSRYLVKRTGEKVFLECVQDMDHENMFWYRQDPGLGLRLIYFSYDVKMKEKGDIPEGYSVSREKKERFSLILESASTNQTSMYLCASRSQGYEQYFGPGTRLTVT.

This chain uses TRBV5-4 with TRBJ2-7, with D hard to call. This CDR3 contains 13 residues. V was shortened by 3 bases and J by 4 bases, with 11 bases between the two germline ends. The germline gives CDR1 SGHNT, CDR2 YYREEE (reference sequence). CDR3 sequence reads: CASSSITNYEQYF. CDR3 DNA: TGTGCCAGCAGCTCGATAACAAATTACGAGCAGTACTTC.

The rearrangement joins TRBV4-3 to TRBJ2-1, with TRBD2 identical over 14 bases. Germline CDR1 LGHNA, CDR2 YSLEER. V was clipped by 1 base and J by 7 bases; unmatched bases: 9. The CDR3 is made up of 18 amino acids. The CDR3 here is CASSQGRLAGGHWNEQFF. Here the CDR3 DNA reads TGCGCCAGCAGCCAAGGTAGACTAGCGGGGGGGCATTGGAATGAGCAGTTCTTC.

This sequence joins TRBV6-6 and TRBJ1-2, with D possibly TRBD1 on 5 matching bases. This CDR3 comprises 12 residues. Between the trimmed V and J ends, which lost 6 bases and 8 bases, there was a span of 13 bases. Germline loops: CDR1 MNHNY, CDR2 SVGAGI (reference sequence). The CDR3 sequence: CASRQGVGGYTF. CDR3 sequence (DNA): TGTGCCAGCAGGCAGGGCGTAGGGGGCTACACCTTC.

This sequence joins TRBV5-4 and TRBJ2-1; 9 bases are shared with TRBD2. The germline V gene encodes CDR1 SGHNT and CDR2 YYREEE (reference sequence). The length of the CDR3 is 15 residues. The junction had 7 bases not matched to a gene; V was cut back by 2 bases and J by 7 bases. The CDR3 DNA follows: TGTGCCAGCAGCTTCGTTGTAGCGGGAGTAAATGAGCAGTTCTTC. Translated: CASSFVVAGVNEQFF. Drawing the rest from reference TRBV5-4 and TRBJ2-1, the complete variable domain is ETGVTQSPTHLIKTRGQQVTLRCSSQSGHNTVSWYQQALGQGPQFIFQYYREEENGRGNFPPRFSGLQFPNYSSELNVNALELDDSALYLCASSFVVAGVNEQFFGPGTRLTVL.

The chain has TRBV27 and TRBJ1-3, with unresolved D. The CDR3 runs 13 residues. Per germline, CDR1 MNHEY and CDR2 SMNVEV (reference sequence). The V and J ends lost 6 bases and 3 bases respectively, with 9 bases between them. The CDR3 loop reads CASSSMGGNTIYF. The CDR3 coding sequence is TGTGCCAGCAGCTCCATGGGTGGAAACACCATATATTTT.

The rearrangement uses TRBV19 and TRBJ1-1, with TRBD1 as a possible D gene (5 bases). This CDR3 is built from 14 residues. V was cut by 3 bases and J by 4 bases, with 12 bases left in between. CDR1 and CDR2 from the germline V gene are LNHDA and SQIVND (reference sequence). This CDR3 is CASSMAVGGTEAFF. The CDR3 DNA sequence: TGTGCCAGTAGTATGGCGGTGGGGGGCACTGAAGCTTTCTTT.

V is TRBV18 and J is TRBJ2-3; D unclear. Deletions cut 0 bases from V and 2 bases from J, with 6 bases between. Looked up from germline, CDR1 is KGHSH and CDR2 is LQKENI. This CDR3 contains 14 residues. Here the CDR3 reads CASSPPILTDTQYF. The CDR3 DNA is TGTGCCAGCTCACCACCGATTCTCACAGATACGCAGTATTTT.

The chain links TRBV9 to TRBJ2-2, with D perhaps TRBD2 (5 bases). Per the germline V gene, CDR1 is SGDLS and CDR2 is YYNGEE. V was clipped by 0 bases and J by 3 bases, with 6 bases between them. The length of the CDR3 is 14 residues. The CDR3 DNA sequence: TGTGCCAGCAGCGTAGTAGCGCACACCGGGGAGCTGTTTTTT. As protein: CASSVVAHTGELFF.

V and J are TRBV5-1 and TRBJ2-1; tentative D call: TRBD2 (6 bases). Looked up from germline, CDR1 is SGHRS and CDR2 is YFSETQ. Between the trimmed V and J ends, which lost 4 bases and 7 bases, there was a span of 12 bases. The CDR3 is 13 amino acids. The CDR3 DNA follows: TGCGCCAGCAGCCCGGGACTGATAAATGAGCAGTTCTTC. It encodes CASSPGLINEQFF.

The V gene is TRBV5-1, the J gene TRBJ2-3; TRBD2 matches 8 bases. The CDR3 sequence is 15 residues long. Germline V lookup: CDR1 SGHRS, CDR2 YFSETQ. V shed 0 bases, J shed 3 bases, and the junction held 3 bases outside the gene matches. DNA of the CDR3: TGCGCCAGCAGCTTGGACGGGGGGGCAACAGATACGCAGTATTTT. It specifies CASSLDGGATDTQYF.

CDR3 nucleotide sequence: TGTGCCAGCTCACCGTTAAGGGGGAACACCTACGAGCAGTACTTC. Its protein is CASSPLRGNTYEQYF. The chain combines TRBV18 with TRBJ2-7, with D possibly TRBD1 on 6 matching bases. This CDR3 spans 15 amino acids. Germline CDR1 is KGHSH and CDR2 is LQKENI. V gave up 3 bases and J gave up 2 bases, with 14 bases separating them.

J is TRBJ2-7 and V is TRBV5-5; TRBD1 is a possible D gene (5 bases). The CDR3 runs to 14 residues. CDR1 and CDR2 from the germline V gene are SGHKS and YYEKEE (reference sequence). V lost 5 bases to trimming and J lost 2 bases, with 14 bases between them. CDR3 sequence: CASSKDKGTYEQYF. The CDR3 DNA follows: TGTGCCAGCAGTAAGGACAAGGGTACCTACGAGCAGTACTTC.

This chain connects TRBV5-1 to TRBJ2-1; 9 bases align to TRBD1. CDR1 is SGHRS and CDR2 is YFSETQ in the germline V gene. The CDR3 has 15 residues. V shed 3 bases, J shed 2 bases, and the junction held 3 bases outside the gene matches. The DNA for the CDR3 is TGCGCCAGCAGCTCGGGACAGGGAGCCTACAATGAGCAGTTCTTC. Residues: CASSSGQGAYNEQFF.

This sequence joins TRBV7-2 and TRBJ2-3; TRBD2 agrees at 8 bases. V shed 3 bases, J shed 2 bases, and the junction held 4 bases outside the gene matches. Germline loops: CDR1 SGHTA, CDR2 FQGNSA. The CDR3 consists of 15 residues. This chain's CDR3 is CASSFPTSDTDTQYF. The CDR3 nucleotides are TGTGCCAGCAGCTTCCCGACTAGCGACACAGATACGCAGTATTTT.

In this sample, this clone is medium-sized. The chain joins TRBV29-1 to TRBJ2-5; D gene unclear. The CDR3 length is 10 residues. Trimming left V 7 bases short and J 2 bases short, with 5 bases between. Germline-derived CDR1 and CDR2 are SQVTM and ANQGSEA. The CDR3 nucleotides are TGCAGCGCTTCGCAAGAGACCCAGTACTTC. It codes for CSASQETQYF.

The DNA for the CDR3 is TGTGCCAGTAGTATATCAGCGGGGAGCTCCTACGAGCAGTACTTC. This codes for CASSISAGSSYEQYF. J is TRBJ2-7 and V is TRBV19; 7 bases line up with TRBD2. CDR3 length equals 15 residues. CDR1 LNHDA and CDR2 SQIVND come from the germline V gene (reference sequence). J gave up 0 bases and V 2 bases, and 4 bases lay outside the gene matches.

The chain links TRBV29-1 to TRBJ1-2; 7 bases fit TRBD1. J gave up 8 bases and V 6 bases, and 3 bases lay outside the gene matches. Germline lookup yields CDR1 SQVTM and CDR2 ANQGSEA. The CDR3 consists of 10 residues. CDR3: CSVDRDGYTF. The CDR3 DNA follows: TGCAGCGTCGACAGGGACGGCTACACCTTC.

V and J are TRBV25-1 and TRBJ2-3, with 9 positions matching TRBD2. J was trimmed by 4 bases and V by 5 bases; bases with no gene match: 4. Germline CDR1 and CDR2: MGHDK and SYGVNS. The CDR3 totals 14 residues. The CDR3 protein is CASSPSGGSDTQYF. Here the CDR3 DNA reads TGTGCCAGCAGTCCCAGCGGGGGGTCAGATACGCAGTATTTT. Variable domain in full (rest from reference TRBV25-1 and TRBJ2-3): EADIYQTPRYLVIGTGKKITLECSQTMGHDKMYWYQQDPGMELHLIHYSYGVNSTEKGDLSSESTVSRIRTEHFPLTLESARPSHTSQYLCASSPSGGSDTQYFGPGTRLTVL.